Listed here are 25 T cell receptor beta chains from one sample, sequenced in a study of Ad26.COV2.S vaccination and SARS-CoV-2 variants. Clones were read by immunoSEQ multiplex PCR, and TCRdb kept only the in-frame ones, dropping some. This sample has some 180,000 clones, with 87% found just once. The sample in question was peripheral blood, obtained after recovery from COVID-19. The receptors shown here come from a human donor who had recovered from COVID-19.

The J gene is TRBJ1-3, the V gene TRBV3-1 (or the pseudogene TRBV3-2); 9 bases are a match to TRBD1. This CDR3 has 17 residues. The trim removed 4 bases at V and 0 bases at J, leaving 7 bases unmatched. In germline, CDR1 is LGHDT, CDR2 YNNKEL (reference sequence). In DNA form, the CDR3 reads TGTGCCAGCAGCCCCCGGGACAGGGCCCGCTCTGGAAACACCATATATTTT. Protein sequence: CASSPRDRARSGNTIYF.

This clone has just a few counts. The same CDR3 arises from other DNA sequences in this sample as well. J is TRBJ2-7 and V is TRBV15; D call uncertain. In germline, CDR1 is LNHNV, CDR2 YYDKDF (reference sequence). The CDR3 extends over 14 amino acids. The V and J ends lost 0 bases and 4 bases respectively, with 10 bases between them. For the CDR3, the DNA is TGTGCCACCAGCAGAGATCTCTCCGGTTACGAGCAGTACTTC. Translating gives CATSRDLSGYEQYF. The complete variable domain, with remaining parts taken from reference TRBV15 and TRBJ2-7, reads DAMVIQNPRYQVTQFGKPVTLSCSQTLNHNVMYWYQQKSSQAPKLLFHYYDKDFNNEADTPDNFQSRRPNTSFCFLDIRSPGLGDTAMYLCATSRDLSGYEQYFGPGTRLTVT.

This rearrangement joins TRBV11-3 to TRBJ2-1; 7 positions agree with TRBD1. J was trimmed by 2 bases and V by 5 bases; bases with no gene match: 9. The V gene's germline CDR1 is SGHNT and CDR2 YENEEA. The CDR3 is 16 residues long. The CDR3 region has the DNA TGTGCCAGCAGCCCCCTGGGGACAGCTACCTACAATGAGCAGTTCTTC. It translates to CASSPLGTATYNEQFF.

The rearrangement links TRBV7-9 to TRBJ1-4; tentatively, D is TRBD1 (6 bases). The germline CDR1 and CDR2 sequences are SEHNR and FQNEAQ (reference sequence). The CDR3 is 14 amino acids. Trimming took 6 bases from V and 6 from J, leaving 14 bases between them. CDR3 coding DNA: TGTGCCAGCAGTTTACAGGGAGGGGATGAAAAACTGTTTTTT. Protein: CASSLQGGDEKLFF.

V is TRBV29-1 and J is TRBJ2-6; TRBD2 is a possible D gene (7 bases). This CDR3 is 16 amino acids long. V lost 6 bases and J lost 0, with 15 bases in between. In germline, CDR1 is SQVTM, CDR2 ANQGSEA. CDR3 nucleotide sequence: TGCAGCGTGCTTGGGAGGGGGGACTCTGGGGCCAACGTCCTGACTTTC. Protein product: CSVLGRGDSGANVLTF.

This chain joins TRBV14 and TRBJ2-2; 7 nucleotides line up with TRBD2. CDR3 length: 15 residues. The ends lost 4 bases at V and 4 bases at J; junction bases unmatched: 6. Germline CDR1 SGHDN, CDR2 FVKESK. CDR3 region: CASSLLAGFTGELFF. The CDR3 bases are TGTGCCAGCAGCCTATTAGCGGGTTTCACCGGGGAGCTGTTTTTT.

The V and J genes are TRBV19 and TRBJ1-4, with unresolved D. The CDR3 consists of 15 residues. The germline V gene encodes CDR1 LNHDA and CDR2 SQIVND (reference sequence). The V and J ends lost 5 bases and 7 bases respectively, with 17 bases between them. CDR3 loop: CASSARWGYVEKLFF. The CDR3, as DNA: TGTGCCAGTAGTGCAAGATGGGGTTATGTTGAAAAACTGTTTTTT.

This chain links TRBV6-5 with TRBJ1-4, with 9 positions matching TRBD1. The germline gives CDR1 MNHEY, CDR2 SVGAGI. This CDR3 contains 13 residues. Losses at the gene ends were 6 bases for V and 7 bases for J; bases not matched to a gene: 3. CDR3 DNA sequence: TGTGCCAGCAGCGGACAGGGGTTTGAAAAACTGTTTTTT. Protein product: CASSGQGFEKLFF.

This rearrangement joins TRBV18 to TRBJ2-2, with D possibly TRBD1 on 5 matching bases. The CDR3 has 17 amino acids. V was cut by 1 base and J by 0 bases, with 12 bases left in between. CDR1 and CDR2 from the germline V gene are KGHSH and LQKENI. In nucleotides, the CDR3 is TGTGCCAGCTCACCACTCGGACAACCAACGAACACCGGGGAGCTGTTTTTT. This codes for CASSPLGQPTNTGELFF. Using reference TRBV18 and TRBJ2-2 for the parts outside the CDR3, the full variable domain is NAGVMQNPRHLVRRRGQEARLRCSPMKGHSHVYWYRQLPEEGLKFMVYLQKENIIDESGMPKERFSAEFPKEGPSILRIQQVVRGDSAAYFCASSPLGQPTNTGELFFGEGSRLTVL.

The J gene is TRBJ2-2, the V gene TRBV14; D is unclear. CDR1 is SGHDN and CDR2 is FVKESK in the germline V gene. V lost 3 bases to trimming and J lost 0 bases, with 14 bases between them. The CDR3 length is 17 residues. The DNA for the CDR3 is TGTGCCAGCAGCCAGAGCTTAGTAATAACGAACACCGGGGAGCTGTTTTTT. It is translated as CASSQSLVITNTGELFF.

The rearrangement joins TRBV7-8 to TRBJ1-1; D uncertain. V was cut by 7 bases and J by 0 bases, with 6 bases left in between. This CDR3 comprises 12 residues. Germline values: CDR1 SGHVS, CDR2 FQNEAQ. The CDR3, as DNA: TGTGCCAGCACCTCGATGAACACTGAAGCTTTCTTT. Its protein is CASTSMNTEAFF.

This clone was seen once. The CDR3 DNA follows: TGTGCCATCAGTGAAGGGGCCGAGAACTATGGCTACACCTTC. Its translation is CAISEGAENYGYTF. J is TRBJ1-2 and V is TRBV10-3, with D maybe TRBD1 (5 bases). The germline gives CDR1 ENHRY, CDR2 SYGVKD. V lost 3 bases to trimming and J lost 2 bases, with 10 bases between them. The CDR3 consists of 14 residues.

The V and J genes are TRBV4-1 and TRBJ2-3, with a possible D match to TRBD2 (5 bases). There are 17 residues in the CDR3. Germline CDR1 is MGHRA and CDR2 is YSYEKL. V lost 2 bases and J 3 bases, leaving 18 bases between the germline ends. The CDR3 DNA reads as TGCGCCAGCAGCCAACCTCAAGCGGTCCCCGGGACAGATACGCAGTATTTT. Protein product: CASSQPQAVPGTDTQYF.

V usage is TRBV18 and J usage is TRBJ2-5; no firm D call. V gave up 1 base and J gave up 4 bases, with 10 bases separating them. The CDR3 has 14 residues. Germline V gives CDR1 KGHSH, CDR2 LQKENI. In DNA form, the CDR3 reads TGTGCCAGCTCACCACGTTCGGAGTCAGAGACCCAGTACTTC. It codes for CASSPRSESETQYF.

In this sample, this clone turned up many times. The CDR3 bases are TGTGCCAGCAGCCAAGAGGGGGGCGCCGCAGATACGCAGTATTTT. This codes for CASSQEGGAADTQYF. The rearrangement joins TRBV4-2 to TRBJ2-3, with D perhaps matching TRBD1 or TRBD2 (6 bases each). The CDR3 runs 15 residues. Germline assignment: CDR1 LGHNA and CDR2 YNFKEQ. Trimming cost V 0 bases and J 4 bases, with 11 bases left between them.

The CDR3: CATSRQVNQPQHF. The DNA of the CDR3 is TGTGCCACCAGTAGACAGGTCAATCAGCCCCAGCATTTT. This chain uses TRBV24-1 with TRBJ1-5; tentative D call: TRBD1 (6 bases). Germline CDR1 reads KGHDR; CDR2 reads SFDVKD. The V end was cut by 6 bases, the J end by 3 bases, with 8 bases between. The CDR3 runs to 13 residues.

The rearrangement joins TRBV7-9 to TRBJ2-7; possibly TRBD1 or TRBD2 for D (5 bases each). Germline values: CDR1 SEHNR, CDR2 FQNEAQ (reference sequence). This CDR3 is built from 13 residues. V was clipped by 7 bases and J by 2 bases, with 12 bases between them. CDR3 protein: CASTRGVAYEQYF. CDR3 nucleotides: TGTGCCAGCACCCGAGGGGTAGCCTACGAGCAGTACTTC.

The gene calls are TRBV6-5 and TRBJ1-3; a possible D gene is TRBD1 (5 bases). Looked up from germline, CDR1 is MNHEY and CDR2 is SVGAGI. CDR3 length: 15 amino acids. V lost 0 bases and J lost 3, with 9 bases in between. This chain's CDR3 is CASSYSRQIGNTIYF. The CDR3 region has the DNA TGTGCCAGCAGTTACTCTAGACAGATTGGAAACACCATATATTTT.

The rearrangement uses TRBV28 and TRBJ2-1, with a tentative D call TRBD2 (5 bases). Germline V CDR1 and CDR2: MDHEN, SYDVKM. V dropped 10 bases and J dropped 6 bases, with 16 bases sitting between them. The CDR3 has 13 amino acids. CDR3 DNA: TGTGCCACCGGCGCGGGTCCGTCCAATGAGCAGTTCTTC. Residues: CATGAGPSNEQFF. Combining the CDR3 with reference TRBV28 and TRBJ2-1 gives the whole variable domain DVKVTQSSRYLVKRTGEKVFLECVQDMDHENMFWYRQDPGLGLRLIYFSYDVKMKEKGDIPEGYSVSREKKERFSLILESASTNQTSMYLCATGAGPSNEQFFGPGTRLTVL.

The chain couples TRBV20-1 to TRBJ1-2; maybe TRBD1 (5 bases). The CDR3 totals 11 residues. Trimming pared 5 bases from V and 8 bases from J, leaving 12 bases between. Germline CDR1 and CDR2: DFQATT and SNEGSKA (reference sequence). This chain's CDR3 is CSAGSWDGYTF. In DNA form, the CDR3 reads TGCAGTGCTGGTAGTTGGGACGGCTACACCTTC.

This rearrangement joins TRBV23-1 to TRBJ2-5, with 10 bases identical to TRBD1. TRBV23-1 is known as an ORF, though its function is uncertain. V trimming: 4 bases; J trimming: 6 bases; junction bases outside the gene matches: 11. CDR3 length equals 16 residues. The CDR3, as DNA: TGCGCCAGCAGTCTTTCCGGGACAGGGGTGGGTCAGACCCAGTACTTC. This sequence encodes CASSLSGTGVGQTQYF.

This chain uses TRBV4-1 with TRBJ1-3; no reliable D call. Trimming stripped 0 bases from V and 6 bases from J, with 15 bases between. Per germline, CDR1 MGHRA and CDR2 YSYEKL. The CDR3 spans 16 residues. The CDR3 DNA follows: TGCGCCAGCAGCCAAGACCCGCGAGTGTTTGTAAACACCATATATTTT. It yields the protein CASSQDPRVFVNTIYF.

The CDR3 spells CASSLEGGRNTIYF. In DNA form, the CDR3 reads TGTGCCAGCAGCTTAGAGGGAGGGAGAAACACCATATATTTT. The V call is TRBV7-9, the J call TRBJ1-3; D call uncertain. This CDR3 is 14 amino acids long. Germline CDR1 and CDR2: SEHNR and FQNEAQ (reference sequence). Trimming left V 1 base short and J 5 bases short, with 9 bases between.

The chain employs TRBV27 and TRBJ2-5; D possibly matches TRBD1 or TRBD2 (6 bases each). V gave up 5 bases and J gave up 2 bases, with 18 bases separating them. Germline V gene data show CDR1 as MNHEY and CDR2 as SMNVEV (reference sequence). The CDR3 spans 16 residues. Here the CDR3 reads CASSPGAGNGQETQYF. CDR3 DNA: TGTGCCAGCAGTCCAGGGGCGGGGAACGGACAAGAGACCCAGTACTTC.

The chain combines TRBV7-3 with TRBJ2-7; D is possibly TRBD1 or TRBD2 (5 bases each). The V end was cut by 2 bases, the J end by 2 bases, with 16 bases between. CDR1 and CDR2 (germline): SGHTA, FQGTGA. CDR3 length equals 16 residues. CDR3 nucleotides: TGTGCCAGCAGCTTAGGACGGGGCCCGGAACCCTACGAGCAGTACTTC. It encodes CASSLGRGPEPYEQYF. The full variable domain, with the rest looked up from reference TRBV7-3 and TRBJ2-7, is GAGVSQTPSNKVTEKGKYVELRCDPISGHTALYWYRQSLGQGPEFLIYFQGTGAADDSGLPNDRFFAVRPEGSVSTLKIQRTERGDSAVYLCASSLGRGPEPYEQYFGPGTRLTVT.